The 32 T cell receptor beta chains listed next were all sequenced from one sample in a study of radiation and T cells in renal cell carcinoma. The data were produced by immunoSEQ multiplex PCR, yet TCRdb's version contains in-frame clones alone and is incomplete. The sample lists around 15,000 clones; approximately 52% were seen once. The treatment denotes: treatment-naive control, cytoreductive nephrectomy. The sequenced sample was tumor tissue, obtained from a patient whose treatment was nephrectomy without radiotherapy. These receptors originate from a man aged 50-60 years with renal cell carcinoma.

The gene calls are TRBV25-1 and TRBJ1-2, with 9 bases identical to TRBD1. The CDR3 loop spans 14 amino acids. Germline V gene sequence: CDR1 MGHDK, CDR2 SYGVNS. V lost 4 bases, J lost 5 bases, and 5 bases stayed unmatched. The CDR3 sequence: CASSGDRERYGYTF. CDR3 nucleotide sequence: TGTGCCAGCAGTGGGGACAGGGAACGGTATGGCTACACCTTC.

The chain uses TRBV19 and TRBJ2-3; TRBD1 matches at 10 bases. The germline CDR1 and CDR2 sequences are LNHDA and SQIVND (reference sequence). This CDR3 has 15 amino acids. After removal of 3 bases from V and 4 bases from J, the junction contained 4 bases not matched to a gene. The CDR3 spells CASSIRQGASDTQYF. The CDR3 coding sequence is TGTGCCAGTAGTATTAGACAGGGGGCCTCAGATACGCAGTATTTT.

This chain connects TRBV18 to TRBJ2-1; 10 bases map to TRBD1. This CDR3 has 16 amino acids. The germline gives CDR1 KGHSH, CDR2 LQKENI. V shed 5 bases and J 9 bases; nucleotides not matched to a gene: 13. Written as DNA, the CDR3 is TGTGCCAGCTCAACGCCGGGACAGGGGAAATACGGTGAGCAGTTCTTC. It codes for CASSTPGQGKYGEQFF.

The gene calls are TRBV5-1 and TRBJ2-7; 7 positions agree with TRBD1. This CDR3 is 13 amino acids long. CDR1 and CDR2 from the germline V gene are SGHRS and YFSETQ. V shed 5 bases and J 6 bases; nucleotides not matched to a gene: 8. The CDR3 here is CASSFYSGGEQYF. CDR3 sequence (DNA): TGCGCCAGCAGTTTTTACTCAGGGGGCGAGCAGTACTTC. Full variable domain (rest looked up from reference TRBV5-1 and TRBJ2-7): KAGVTQTPRYLIKTRGQQVTLSCSPISGHRSVSWYQQTPGQGLQFLFEYFSETQRNKGNFPGRFSGRQFSNSRSEMNVSTLELGDSALYLCASSFYSGGEQYFGPGTRLTVT.

V usage is TRBV7-3 and J usage is TRBJ2-2; 7 nucleotides line up with TRBD2. This CDR3 spans 14 amino acids. The ends lost 5 bases at V and 6 bases at J; junction bases unmatched: 6. Germline lookup yields CDR1 SGHTA and CDR2 FQGTGA. CDR3 residues: CASSLGLDPGELFF. Here the CDR3 DNA reads TGTGCCAGCAGCCTTGGACTAGATCCCGGGGAGCTGTTTTTT. The full variable domain, its missing parts supplied by reference TRBV7-3 and TRBJ2-2, is GAGVSQTPSNKVTEKGKYVELRCDPISGHTALYWYRQSLGQGPEFLIYFQGTGAADDSGLPNDRFFAVRPEGSVSTLKIQRTERGDSAVYLCASSLGLDPGELFFGEGSRLTVL.

V gene TRBV19 combines with J gene TRBJ2-1, with D uncertain. This CDR3 spans 15 amino acids. Trimming left V 2 bases short and J 4 bases short, with 12 bases between. Germline V gene sequence: CDR1 LNHDA, CDR2 SQIVND (reference sequence). The DNA for the CDR3 is TGTGCCAGTAGTATAAGGACGCCAACTTACAATGAGCAGTTCTTC. This encodes CASSIRTPTYNEQFF.

The chain joins TRBV6-6 to TRBJ1-3, with D perhaps TRBD1 (5 bases). The CDR3 is 14 residues long. The ends were cut back, 8 bases at V and 0 bases at J, with 11 bases in the middle. Per germline, CDR1 MNHNY and CDR2 SVGAGI (reference sequence). The CDR3 region has the DNA TGTGCCAGCCTAGGGGCAGCCTCTGGAAACACCATATATTTT. Translating gives CASLGAASGNTIYF.

This clone counts as medium-sized. The chain uses TRBV6-5 and TRBJ1-5; D uncertain. This CDR3 is 11 amino acids long. Between the trimmed V and J ends, which lost 6 bases and 5 bases, there was a span of 5 bases. Germline-derived CDR1 and CDR2 are MNHEY and SVGAGI. CDR3 coding DNA: TGTGCCAGCAGACACTATCAGCCCCAGCATTTT. It encodes CASRHYQPQHF.

This sequence joins TRBV10-2 and TRBJ1-1, with 10 bases that match TRBD1. V gave up 6 bases and J gave up 7 bases; unmatched junction bases: 5. Germline V lookup: CDR1 WSHSY, CDR2 SAAADI. The CDR3 extends over 13 amino acids. The CDR3 loop is CASRDRGYGEAFF. For the CDR3, the DNA is TGCGCCAGCAGGGACAGGGGGTATGGTGAAGCTTTCTTT.

This chain connects TRBV11-2 to TRBJ1-2; D may be TRBD1 (6 bases). The V gene lost 4 bases and the J gene lost 3 bases, with 6 bases spanning the gap. The CDR3 contains 12 residues. CDR1 and CDR2 from the germline V gene are SGHAT and FQNNGV. CDR3 DNA sequence: TGTGCCAGCAGCTACAGGGACTATGGCTACACCTTC. Translation gives CASSYRDYGYTF.

The V gene is TRBV30, the J gene TRBJ1-1, with TRBD1 identical over 10 bases. This CDR3 has 17 residues. V was pared by 4 bases and J by 0 bases, with 11 bases of the junction left unmatched. Per the germline V gene, CDR1 is GTSNPN and CDR2 is SVGIG (reference sequence). CDR3 sequence: CAWTPGQGLTMNTEAFF. The DNA for the CDR3 is TGTGCCTGGACTCCGGGACAGGGGTTAACCATGAACACTGAAGCTTTCTTT.

The CDR3 nucleotides read TGTGCCAGCAGGGTGACAGGGGACTACGAGCAGTACTTC. Encoded protein: CASRVTGDYEQYF. The V and J genes are TRBV6-1 and TRBJ2-7; TRBD1 aligns across 8 bases. CDR1 MNHNS and CDR2 SASEGT come from the germline V gene. CDR3 length equals 13 residues. V dropped 6 bases and J dropped 3; count of bases not matched to a gene: 4.

The genes are TRBV15 and TRBJ1-2; D is possibly TRBD1 (6 bases). In germline, CDR1 is LNHNV, CDR2 YYDKDF (reference sequence). Trimming left V 1 base short and J 3 bases short, with 15 bases between. The length of the CDR3 is 16 residues. CDR3 amino acids: CATSRGGTNRDYGYTF. DNA of the CDR3: TGTGCCACCAGCAGAGGCGGGACAAATAGGGACTATGGCTACACCTTC.

The genes are TRBV18 and TRBJ1-5, with D hard to call. Germline CDR1 and CDR2: KGHSH and LQKENI. The V and J ends lost 3 bases and 5 bases respectively, with 8 bases between them. This CDR3 contains 13 residues. CDR3 amino acids: CASSPGLDQPQHF. CDR3 sequence (DNA): TGTGCCAGCTCACCGGGTTTGGATCAGCCCCAGCATTTT.

The J gene is TRBJ1-4, the V gene TRBV9; a weak D match, TRBD1 (5 bases). Germline V lookup: CDR1 SGDLS, CDR2 YYNGEE. The V end was cut by 0 bases, the J end by 5 bases, with 11 bases between. The CDR3 is 15 amino acids. The CDR3 loop is CASSVEGRANEKLFF. For the CDR3, the DNA is TGTGCCAGCAGCGTAGAGGGCAGGGCGAATGAAAAACTGTTTTTT. Complete variable domain (other parts from reference TRBV9 and TRBJ1-4): DSGVTQTPKHLITATGQRVTLRCSPRSGDLSVYWYQQSLDQGLQFLIQYYNGEERAKGNILERFSAQQFPDLHSELNLSSLELGDSALYFCASSVEGRANEKLFFGSGTQLSVL.

The CDR3 sequence: CASSLGLAGGGTQYF. CDR3 nucleotides: TGTGCCAGCAGCTTAGGGCTAGCGGGGGGCGGGACCCAGTACTTC. J is TRBJ2-5 and V is TRBV7-2; 11 nucleotides align to TRBD2. J was trimmed by 7 bases and V by 1 base; bases with no gene match: 5. Germline-derived CDR1 and CDR2 are SGHTA and FQGNSA. The CDR3 extends over 15 amino acids.

This clone was found a few times. This chain links TRBV18 with TRBJ1-1; D may be TRBD1 (6 bases). CDR3 size: 14 residues. The V gene lost 7 bases and the J gene lost 1 base, with 13 bases spanning the gap. Per germline, CDR1 KGHSH and CDR2 LQKENI. In DNA form, the CDR3 reads TGTGCCAGCTTACTTCAACAGGGGAACACTGAAGCTTTCTTT. This codes for CASLLQQGNTEAFF.

V usage is TRBV9 and J usage is TRBJ1-4, with D hard to call. This CDR3 has 17 residues. Germline CDR1 is SGDLS and CDR2 is YYNGEE. V gave up 1 base and J gave up 3 bases, with 16 bases separating them. The CDR3 DNA reads as TGTGCCAGCAGCGTAAGGTCAAGCGGGATGGCTAATGAAAAACTGTTTTTT. It specifies CASSVRSSGMANEKLFF.

This rearrangement joins TRBV7-8 to TRBJ2-6, with D unclear. The CDR3 length is 18 residues. V gave up 5 bases and J gave up 5 bases, with 22 bases separating them. Looked up from germline, CDR1 is SGHVS and CDR2 is FQNEAQ. This chain's CDR3 is CASSNRLFTQSRANVLTF. For the CDR3, the DNA is TGTGCCAGCAGCAATCGTTTGTTTACCCAAAGTCGGGCCAACGTCCTGACTTTC.

The chain has TRBV18 and TRBJ1-2, with a possible D match to TRBD1 (5 bases). The CDR3 loop spans 15 amino acids. Trimming left V 2 bases short and J 0 bases short, with 10 bases between. Germline-derived CDR1 and CDR2 are KGHSH and LQKENI. CDR3 region: CASSPSGDPNYGYTF. CDR3 bases: TGTGCCAGCTCACCAAGCGGGGACCCTAACTATGGCTACACCTTC.

This clone has a handful of counts. This sequence joins TRBV30 and TRBJ1-1, with unresolved D. This CDR3 is built from 12 residues. The V end lost 0 bases, the J end lost 9 bases, and 11 bases lay between the germline ends. Germline CDR1 is GTSNPN and CDR2 is SVGIG (reference sequence). The CDR3 bases are TGTGCCTGGAGTGTATATGGCCAGCAAGCTTTCTTT. It codes for CAWSVYGQQAFF.

The chain couples TRBV7-2 to TRBJ2-3; D might be TRBD1 or TRBD2, each matching 5 bases. V was trimmed by 5 bases and J by 2 bases, leaving 14 bases between them. The CDR3 has 15 residues. Germline V gene lookup returns CDR1 SGHTA and CDR2 FQGNSA. Here the CDR3 DNA reads TGTGCCAGCAGCCGGTCCGGGACCTCCACAGATACGCAGTATTTT. This translates into CASSRSGTSTDTQYF.

V and J are TRBV5-1 and TRBJ1-1; 11 bases map to TRBD1. Unmatched junction bases numbered 10, after V lost 7 bases and J lost 5 bases. The CDR3 extends over 15 amino acids. CDR1 SGHRS and CDR2 YFSETQ come from the germline V gene. The CDR3, as DNA: TGCGCCAGCTGCCAATGGACAGGGGGCGGTACTGAAGCTTTCTTT. Protein product: CASCQWTGGGTEAFF. Using reference TRBV5-1 and TRBJ1-1 for the parts outside the CDR3, the full variable domain is KAGVTQTPRYLIKTRGQQVTLSCSPISGHRSVSWYQQTPGQGLQFLFEYFSETQRNKGNFPGRFSGRQFSNSRSEMNVSTLELGDSALYLCASCQWTGGGTEAFFGQGTRLTVV.

The rearrangement links TRBV7-8 to TRBJ2-3, with a tentative D call TRBD1 (6 bases). V was trimmed by 3 bases and J by 3 bases, leaving 10 bases between them. The CDR3 is 14 residues long. Germline lookup yields CDR1 SGHVS and CDR2 FQNEAQ. The CDR3 DNA is TGTGCCAGCAGCTTGGTAGGGGGAACAGATACGCAGTATTTT. Its translation: CASSLVGGTDTQYF.

This clone rates as medium-sized. V usage is TRBV11-2 and J usage is TRBJ2-7; 12 nucleotides line up with TRBD1. This CDR3 region has 15 residues. Germline lookup yields CDR1 SGHAT and CDR2 FQNNGV. Trimming took 4 bases from V and 8 from J; bases not matched to a gene: 9. CDR3 amino acids: CASSSPGTGGVKQYF. In nucleotides, the CDR3 is TGTGCCAGCAGCTCACCCGGGACAGGGGGCGTAAAGCAGTACTTC.

The J gene is TRBJ2-1, the V gene TRBV9; unclear D gene. The CDR3 extends over 15 amino acids. V lost 0 bases, J lost 2 bases, and 9 bases lay in between. Germline assignment: CDR1 SGDLS and CDR2 YYNGEE. CDR3 region: CASSVEGYPYNEQFF. CDR3 sequence (DNA): TGTGCCAGCAGCGTAGAGGGATACCCCTACAATGAGCAGTTCTTC.

The rearrangement uses TRBV25-1 and TRBJ2-2, with D perhaps TRBD1 or TRBD2 (6 bases each). The germline gives CDR1 MGHDK, CDR2 SYGVNS. CDR3 length: 15 amino acids. Between the trimmed V and J ends, which lost 2 bases and 4 bases, there was a span of 11 bases. The CDR3 DNA follows: TGTGCCAGCAGTGAAGGGGGGCGTATCACCGGGGAGCTGTTTTTT. It translates to CASSEGGRITGELFF.

The chain carries TRBV11-2 and TRBJ2-7; D perhaps matches TRBD1 (7 bases). This CDR3 region has 16 residues. CDR1 is SGHAT and CDR2 is FQNNGV in the germline V gene. V was shortened by 0 bases and J by 3 bases, with 15 bases between the two germline ends. CDR3 nucleotide sequence: TGTGCCAGCAGCTTAGATGGCGGGACAGCCGACTACGAGCAGTACTTC. Translated, it gives CASSLDGGTADYEQYF.

V is TRBV4-2 and J is TRBJ1-2; TRBD1 might be the D (5 bases). The CDR3 sequence is 16 residues long. Germline V gene data show CDR1 as LGHNA and CDR2 as YNFKEQ. V shed 0 bases and J shed 1 base, with 12 bases lying between them. DNA for the CDR3: TGTGCCAGCAGCCAAGAAATAAAAGGGGTTAACTATGGCTACACCTTC. It specifies CASSQEIKGVNYGYTF.

This chain joins TRBV27 and TRBJ1-5, with D possibly being TRBD1 (5 bases). Trimming took 2 bases from V and 7 from J, leaving 18 bases between them. Germline V gene sequence: CDR1 MNHEY, CDR2 SMNVEV (reference sequence). The CDR3 consists of 16 residues. The CDR3 DNA is TGTGCCAGCAGTTTAGTGAGTATCGGGGGTAGGCAGCCCCAGCATTTT. Translating it yields CASSLVSIGGRQPQHF.

This clone has just a few counts. The chain has TRBV5-5 and TRBJ1-5; TRBD1 matches 7 bases. V lost 4 bases and J lost 2; bases outside the gene matches: 15. Germline CDR1 and CDR2: SGHKS and YYEKEE (reference sequence). The CDR3 contains 18 residues. The CDR3 DNA is TGTGCCAGCAGCGAGAAATTCCAGGGGGGAAATCGCAATCAGCCCCAGCATTTT. This translates into CASSEKFQGGNRNQPQHF.

J is TRBJ1-4 and V is TRBV5-1; 8 positions match TRBD1. With 4 bases clipped from V and 0 bases from J, the junction kept 8 bases outside the gene matches. Germline V lookup: CDR1 SGHRS, CDR2 YFSETQ. This CDR3 is built from 17 residues. CDR3 protein: CASSGSGGEATNEKLFF. The DNA for the CDR3 is TGCGCCAGCAGCGGGTCAGGGGGCGAAGCAACTAATGAAAAACTGTTTTTT.